This T cell receptor beta chain was sequenced for a study of graft-versus-host responses after intestinal transplantation. Study summary: Anti-thymocyte globulin induction, then tacrolimus and steroids for about three years, went to all recipients. Study-level points and caveats: Ileal or blood samples showed some GvH clones first, and such clones were also found in recipient marrow. Levels of circulating GvH clones at their peak were associated with early post-transplant HvG declines.

The CDR3 spans 15 residues. Trimming stripped 5 bases from V and 4 bases from J, with 16 bases between. Germline loops: CDR1 PRHDT, CDR2 FYEKMQ (reference sequence). This clone was seen only once. Its antigen is not identified. The table came from immunoSEQ multiplex PCR; TCRdb's copy has only in-frame clones and leaves some out. The sample carries roughly 100,000 clones, 80% to 95% recorded once. The V call is TRBV13, the J call TRBJ2-3; perhaps TRBD1 as D (5 bases). The sequence derives from a human donor who was the organ donor for an intestinal transplant. The source was unstimulated CD8+ T cells sorted from spleen or lymph node cells, collected before transplant. CDR3 sequence (DNA): TGTGCCAGCAGCCCTGAGGCCAGGGTTTCAGATACGCAGTATTTT. Its protein is CASSPEARVSDTQYF.